The 26 T cell receptor beta chains presented below share a single source sample, sequenced in a study of T cell repertoires in aging, cancer and after chemotherapy. The template was genomic DNA from peripheral blood, not RNA. Multiplex touch-down PCR with TRB-A/B primers amplified rearranged V-D-J TRB sequences. TCRdb called the multiplex PCR reads again in MiXCR, with one record for every CDR3 protein. The top ten clones hold less than 70% of a sample with about 1,300 distinct CDR3 sequences, around 28% of them seen once. The sequencing sample was made of blood. The receptors shown here come from a human donor with a solid tumor.

In regard to this clonotype: A much larger clone is a single base away; this may be a read error. The chain is built from TRBV28 and TRBJ2-2, with TRBD1 matching 11 bases. CDR1 MDHEN and CDR2 SYDVKM come from the germline V gene. V gave up 3 bases and J gave up 5 bases; unmatched junction bases: 8. The CDR3 has 17 amino acids. The CDR3 loop reads CASSFIRGDRGTGELFF. In nucleotides, the CDR3 is TGTGCCAGCAGTTTCATTCGGGGGGACAGGGGGACCGGGGAGCTGTTTTTT. Based on the CDR3 plus reference TRBV28 and TRBJ2-2, the full variable domain is DVKVTQSSRYLVKRTGEKVFLECVQDMDHENMFWYRQDPGLGLRLIYFSYDVKMKEKGDIPEGYSVSREKKERFSLILESASTNQTSMYLCASSFIRGDRGTGELFFGEGSRLTVL.

The chain has TRBV6-1 and TRBJ2-7; 12 nucleotides align to TRBD2. V dropped 4 bases and J dropped 3; count of bases not matched to a gene: 7. CDR1 MNHNS and CDR2 SASEGT come from the germline V gene. The CDR3 is 16 residues long. Here the CDR3 reads CASSATSGGTYYEQYF. The DNA of the CDR3 is TGTGCCAGCAGTGCTACTAGCGGGGGGACCTACTACGAGCAGTACTTC.

By frequency in the sample, this clonotype is large. This CDR3 reads CSVVGTREVYNEQFF. In DNA, the CDR3 is TGCAGCGTGGTTGGGACCCGGGAGGTGTACAATGAGCAGTTCTTC. V gene TRBV29-1 combines with J gene TRBJ2-1, with 7 bases lining up with TRBD2. The germline V gene encodes CDR1 SQVTM and CDR2 ANQGSEA. The CDR3 length is 15 residues. With 6 bases clipped from V and 4 bases from J, the junction kept 12 bases outside the gene matches.

The table lists this clonotype with a few counts. The chain is built from TRBV14 and TRBJ2-7; D call uncertain. Trimming left V 3 bases short and J 2 bases short, with 8 bases between. In germline, CDR1 is SGHDN, CDR2 FVKESK. The CDR3 consists of 13 residues. This CDR3 is CASSHLMTYEQYF. The CDR3, as DNA: TGTGCCAGCAGCCACTTAATGACCTACGAGCAGTACTTC. Combining the CDR3 with reference TRBV14 and TRBJ2-7 gives the whole variable domain EAGVTQFPSHSVIEKGQTVTLRCDPISGHDNLYWYRRVMGKEIKFLLHFVKESKQDESGMPNNRFLAERTGGTYSTLKVQPAELEDSGVYFCASSHLMTYEQYFGPGTRLTVT.

This clonotype appeared a few times. The chain has TRBV6-5 and TRBJ1-1; 7 bases are a match to TRBD1. V dropped 7 bases and J dropped 5; count of bases not matched to a gene: 7. The CDR3 contains 13 residues. CDR1 MNHEY and CDR2 SVGAGI come from the germline V gene. In nucleotides, the CDR3 is TGTGCCAGCACCCCAAGGGGGCTAACTGAAGCTTTCTTT. Translated: CASTPRGLTEAFF.

This rearrangement joins TRBV28 to TRBJ1-1, with a possible D match to TRBD1 (5 bases). Trimming left V 0 bases short and J 4 bases short, with 9 bases between. CDR1 MDHEN and CDR2 SYDVKM come from the germline V gene. There are 14 residues in the CDR3. The CDR3 DNA sequence: TGTGCCAGCAGTTTATGGGGGCTCGGCACTGAAGCTTTCTTT. Amino acid sequence: CASSLWGLGTEAFF.

The chain is built from TRBV27 and TRBJ2-7, with D perhaps matching TRBD1 (5 bases). V was cut by 6 bases and J by 0 bases, with 9 bases left in between. CDR3 length: 13 amino acids. Per germline, CDR1 MNHEY and CDR2 SMNVEV (reference sequence). The CDR3 sequence is CASRADSSYEQYF. The DNA of the CDR3 is TGTGCCAGCAGGGCCGACAGCTCCTACGAGCAGTACTTC.

Points on this clonotype: A much larger clone sits a single nucleotide away, making a read error possible. This sequence joins TRBV29-1 and TRBJ1-5, with TRBD1 identical over 7 bases. The CDR3 extends over 13 amino acids. The trim removed 4 bases at V and 8 bases at J, leaving 8 bases unmatched. CDR1 SQVTM and CDR2 ANQGSEA come from the germline V gene. The CDR3 spells CSVVSGTDKPQHF. The CDR3 nucleotides read TGCAGCGTTGTTTCTGGGACAGATAAGCCCCAGCATTTT.

This clonotype is categorized as medium-sized. The V call is TRBV6-6, the J call TRBJ2-2, with 8 bases identical to TRBD2. V lost 7 bases to trimming and J lost 4 bases; unmatched junction nucleotides: 11. From germline, CDR1 is MNHNY and CDR2 SVGAGI (reference sequence). The CDR3 is made up of 16 amino acids. This chain's CDR3 is CASTDRGGRSTGELFF. The CDR3 bases are TGTGCCAGCACTGATCGGGGGGGCCGAAGCACCGGGGAGCTGTTTTTT.

By share, this clonotype ranks as medium-sized (0.01 to 0.1%). The chain is built from TRBV19 and TRBJ1-5; D remains ambiguous. This CDR3 contains 13 residues. V gave up 0 bases and J gave up 5 bases, with 5 bases separating them. Germline V lookup: CDR1 LNHDA, CDR2 SQIVND (reference sequence). CDR3 sequence (DNA): TGTGCCAGTAGTATAGACGAGGATCAGCCCCAGCATTTT. Amino acids: CASSIDEDQPQHF.

This chain joins TRBV7-9 and TRBJ1-2; D gene uncertain. CDR1 is SEHNR and CDR2 is FQNEAQ in the germline V gene (reference sequence). This CDR3 comprises 14 residues. V lost 1 base and J 3 bases, leaving 9 bases between the germline ends. In DNA, the CDR3 is TGTGCCAGCAGCTTAGAGGGCAGACACTATGGCTACACCTTC. It specifies CASSLEGRHYGYTF.

The V gene is TRBV27, the J gene TRBJ1-6, with a weak D call TRBD1 (6 bases). This CDR3 comprises 15 residues. Germline V gives CDR1 MNHEY, CDR2 SMNVEV (reference sequence). V lost 3 bases, J lost 8 bases, and 14 bases lay in between. CDR3 loop: CASSFDRRFDSPLHF. In DNA, the CDR3 is TGTGCCAGCAGTTTCGACAGGAGGTTTGATTCACCCCTCCACTTT.

This clonotype was counted between two and nine times. The genes are TRBV6-6 and TRBJ2-1, with D perhaps TRBD2 (5 bases). The CDR3 contains 17 residues. Trimming took off 2 bases at V and 5 bases at J, with 19 bases between the two ends. Germline lookup yields CDR1 MNHNY and CDR2 SVGAGI (reference sequence). The CDR3 is CASSYLGVTAGDNEQFF. The DNA of the CDR3 is TGTGCCAGCAGTTACCTGGGAGTCACAGCCGGGGACAATGAGCAGTTCTTC.

The chain carries TRBV20-1 and TRBJ1-6; the D is unclear. With 1 base removed from V and 8 bases from J, the gap between germline ends came to 9 bases. Germline assignment: CDR1 DFQATT and CDR2 SNEGSKA (reference sequence). The CDR3 loop spans 13 amino acids. This CDR3 is CSARGGWDSPLHF. DNA for the CDR3: TGCAGTGCTAGAGGAGGGTGGGATTCACCCCTCCACTTT.

This clonotype counts as medium-sized. The J gene is TRBJ1-1, the V gene TRBV4-2; D perhaps matches TRBD1 (6 bases). This CDR3 is built from 18 residues. With 4 bases removed from V and 0 bases from J, the gap between germline ends came to 21 bases. CDR1 is LGHNA, CDR2 YNFKEQ, per germline. The CDR3 DNA reads as TGTGCCAGCAGCCTCGGCTTCCAGGGGACCCCTATGAACACTGAAGCTTTCTTT. Amino acid sequence: CASSLGFQGTPMNTEAFF.

Only one count was recorded for this clonotype. The V gene is TRBV10-1, the J gene TRBJ2-7; 7 nucleotides match TRBD1. This CDR3 contains 12 residues. The germline gives CDR1 WNHNN, CDR2 SYGVQD (reference sequence). After removal of 6 bases from V and 3 bases from J, the junction contained 2 bases not matched to a gene. CDR3 sequence (DNA): TGCGCCAGCAGCGGGACAGACTACGAGCAGTACTTC. Amino acids: CASSGTDYEQYF.

The chain joins TRBV20-1 to TRBJ2-7; 9 bases are shared with TRBD1. Germline assignment: CDR1 DFQATT and CDR2 SNEGSKA (reference sequence). The trim removed 1 base at V and 5 bases at J, leaving 9 bases unmatched. This CDR3 is 15 amino acids long. This CDR3 reads CSARVQATGGDEQYF. The CDR3 DNA reads TGCAGTGCTAGAGTCCAGGCAACAGGGGGCGACGAGCAGTACTTC.

By share, this clonotype counts as medium-sized. The chain couples TRBV30 to TRBJ1-2; D is undetermined. Per the germline V gene, CDR1 is GTSNPN and CDR2 is SVGIG (reference sequence). Trimming took 2 bases from V and 8 from J, leaving 15 bases between them. The CDR3 has 13 amino acids. CDR3 bases: TGTGCCTGGAGTACGGGAATCGGCGGCGGCTACACCTTC. Its protein is CAWSTGIGGGYTF.

This clonotype counts as large. The rearrangement uses TRBV29-1 and TRBJ1-2; TRBD1 agrees at 9 bases. The germline CDR1 and CDR2 sequences are SQVTM and ANQGSEA. J was trimmed by 4 bases and V by 5 bases; bases with no gene match: 17. The CDR3 spans 17 residues. This CDR3 is CSVRASGTGSGSYGYTF. CDR3 nucleotides: TGCAGCGTTCGTGCGTCGGGGACAGGGTCTGGTAGCTATGGCTACACCTTC.

This sequence joins TRBV19 and TRBJ2-2; TRBD2 might be the D (7 bases). Germline V CDR1 and CDR2: LNHDA, SQIVND (reference sequence). CDR3 length: 16 residues. V was trimmed by 7 bases and J by 4 bases, leaving 19 bases between them. The CDR3 DNA is TGTGCCAGTATCCCAATTGGGGGGGCCAGCACCGGGGAGCTGTTTTTT. Amino acid sequence: CASIPIGGASTGELFF.

The chain uses TRBV27 and TRBJ2-3; the D is unclear. CDR3 length: 14 residues. CDR1 and CDR2 (germline): MNHEY, SMNVEV (reference sequence). The ends were cut back, 3 bases at V and 2 bases at J, with 9 bases in the middle. DNA for the CDR3: TGTGCCAGCAGTTTCGAACCATACACAGATACGCAGTATTTT. This sequence encodes CASSFEPYTDTQYF.

The chain recombines TRBV28 with TRBJ2-7, with 7 nucleotides matching TRBD1. The CDR3 runs 13 residues. The junction had 4 bases not matched to a gene; V was cut back by 6 bases and J by 2 bases. Germline loops: CDR1 MDHEN, CDR2 SYDVKM. The CDR3: CASRPGQTYEQYF. The CDR3, as DNA: TGTGCCAGCAGGCCGGGACAGACCTACGAGCAGTACTTC.

The V call is TRBV5-1, the J call TRBJ2-5; D unresolved. From germline, CDR1 is SGHRS and CDR2 YFSETQ. The CDR3 runs 14 residues. The germline V and J ends were trimmed by 0 bases and 4 bases, with 10 bases remaining between them. The CDR3 nucleotides read TGCGCCAGCAGCTTGGGTGGCGATGTAGAGACCCAGTACTTC. This translates into CASSLGGDVETQYF.

This clonotype qualifies as large. The gene calls are TRBV11-2 and TRBJ2-1; unclear D gene. V lost 0 bases to trimming and J lost 7 bases, with 13 bases between them. The CDR3 loop spans 15 amino acids. Germline V gives CDR1 SGHAT, CDR2 FQNNGV. This chain's CDR3 is CASSLEATLGNEQFF. The CDR3 nucleotides are TGTGCCAGCAGCTTAGAGGCAACGCTCGGGAATGAGCAGTTCTTC.

This clonotype appeared a few times. V usage is TRBV6-6 and J usage is TRBJ2-7; possibly TRBD1 for D (6 bases). Germline V gene data show CDR1 as MNHNY and CDR2 as SVGAGI (reference sequence). The germline V and J ends were trimmed by 2 bases and 6 bases, with 11 bases remaining between them. The CDR3 covers 13 residues. In nucleotides, the CDR3 is TGTGCCAGCAGTTACCCTCAGGGGTTCGAGCAGTACTTC. Its protein is CASSYPQGFEQYF.

This clonotype is large by share. This rearrangement joins TRBV29-1 to TRBJ2-7; a possible D gene is TRBD2 (6 bases). The V end was cut by 4 bases, the J end by 5 bases, with 9 bases between. Germline lookup yields CDR1 SQVTM and CDR2 ANQGSEA. The CDR3 is made up of 11 amino acids. CDR3: CSVGGVNEQYF. CDR3 bases: TGCAGCGTTGGGGGGGTGAACGAGCAGTACTTC.